The clone carrying this T cell receptor (beta chain) was picked up a small number of times. Its antigen is currently unknown. This specimen belongs to a study of post-analysis software for immune sequencing data. Study-wide points: Significantly lower normalized Chao1 diversity was found in patients with multiple sclerosis relative to controls. Five or six TRBV segments were more frequent in patients than controls; TRBV5-6, TRBV5-1 and TRBV20-1 belonged to this group.

Included in the TCR beta cDNA libraries were unique molecular identifiers. MiXCR was run by TCRdb on the PCR reads, yielding one entry per CDR3 protein. The repertoire holds about 620,000 distinct CDR3 sequences, with roughly 45% as singletons. Germline V gene sequence: CDR1 KGHSH, CDR2 LQKENI. Trimming removed 3 bases from V and 4 bases from J; junction bases left unmatched: 2. The CDR3 runs to 15 residues. The clonotype was recovered from a girl between 10 and 17 years old with multiple sclerosis. The genes are TRBV18 and TRBJ1-6; TRBD1 matches at 8 bases. Sequencing used blood. The chain's CDR3 is CASSPTGVYNSPLHF. CDR3 sequence (DNA): TGTGCCAGCTCACCGACAGGGGTATATAATTCACCCCTCCACTTT.